This T cell receptor beta chain was profiled in a study of T cell changes during pregnancy in multiple sclerosis. Sequencing was performed with immunoSEQ multiplex PCR; in TCRdb, only in-frame clones are kept and a portion is missing. The repertoire includes roughly 73,000 clones, roughly 92% of them detected once, and over 2% sits in the top ten. The CDR3 runs to 15 residues. With 0 bases clipped from V and 3 bases from J, the junction kept 5 bases outside the gene matches. The germline CDR1 and CDR2 sequences are MNHEY and SVGAGI. The chain recombines TRBV6-5 with TRBJ2-7, with TRBD1 matching over 7 bases. The TCR originated in a female donor in good health, enrolled as a control in a pregnancy study. Sequencing used peripheral blood, obtained in the second trimester of pregnancy. The CDR3 loop is CASSYSRDSFYEQYF. In nucleotides, the CDR3 is TGTGCCAGCAGTTACTCGAGGGACAGCTTCTACGAGCAGTACTTC.